This passage covers 23 T cell receptor beta chains from one sample sequenced in a study of T cells in Graves' hyperthyroidism and ophthalmopathy. RNA transcripts provided the source from which TCR beta CDR3 regions were amplified. TCR CDR3 regions were first amplified by RT-PCR with HTBI primers. One entry per CDR3 protein results from TCRdb running MiXCR on the multiplex PCR reads. Of around 370,000 distinct CDR3 sequences listed, 15% to 20% are singletons. Sequenced: blood. Source of these receptors: a man between 18 and 29 years old with Graves' ophthalmopathy.

This clonotype was observed a handful of times. The DNA of the CDR3 is TGCGCCAGCAGCCAAGATGAGCGGGGGGCCTCCTACGAGCAGTACTTC. This codes for CASSQDERGASYEQYF. The V call is TRBV4-1, the J call TRBJ2-7; 9 bases are a match to TRBD2. The germline V gene has CDR1 MGHRA and CDR2 YSYEKL. The CDR3 spans 16 residues. V was clipped by 0 bases and J by 0 bases; unmatched bases: 3.

This chain uses TRBV2 with TRBJ2-3; 10 nucleotides line up with TRBD2. Germline loops: CDR1 SNHLY, CDR2 FYNNEI. The CDR3 is 15 amino acids. Trimming cost V 6 bases and J 0 bases; bases outside gene matches: 3. The CDR3 sequence: CASRELAGSTDTQYF. The DNA for the CDR3 is TGTGCCAGCAGAGAACTAGCGGGGAGCACAGATACGCAGTATTTT.

This clonotype was recorded a few times. In DNA, the CDR3 is TGTGCCAGCAGTTCTCGACAGGGAGGTGATGAGCAGTTCTTC. It is translated as CASSSRQGGDEQFF. The J gene is TRBJ2-1, the V gene TRBV27, with D possibly being TRBD1 (7 bases). The germline V gene encodes CDR1 MNHEY and CDR2 SMNVEV (reference sequence). Deletions cut 4 bases from V and 8 bases from J, with 15 bases between. The CDR3 contains 14 residues.

The genes are TRBV27 and TRBJ1-2, with 10 bases that match TRBD1. V lost 2 bases and J lost 6; bases outside the gene matches: 6. There are 15 residues in the CDR3. Germline V CDR1 and CDR2: MNHEY, SMNVEV (reference sequence). This chain's CDR3 is CASSLGGQGTNGYTF. The CDR3 DNA reads as TGTGCCAGCAGTTTAGGGGGACAGGGGACTAATGGCTACACCTTC.

In this sample, this clonotype turned up many times. The chain recombines TRBV6-1 with TRBJ1-1; no firm D call. V gave up 8 bases and J gave up 4 bases, with 11 bases separating them. This CDR3 is 12 amino acids long. Germline CDR1 MNHNS, CDR2 SASEGT. The CDR3 sequence: CASDARGTEAFF. The CDR3 region has the DNA TGTGCCAGCGACGCCAGAGGCACTGAAGCTTTCTTT.

This clonotype was seen a handful of times. The chain employs TRBV7-2 and TRBJ2-1; TRBD2 might be the D (6 bases). V was trimmed by 3 bases and J by 8 bases, leaving 20 bases between them. Per the germline V gene, CDR1 is SGHTA and CDR2 is FQGNSA. CDR3 length: 16 residues. The CDR3 loop is CASSLGGSSSYDEQFF. In nucleotides, the CDR3 is TGTGCCAGCAGCTTGGGGGGATCCTCTTCTTACGATGAGCAGTTCTTC.

This clonotype was counted between two and nine times. V is TRBV27 and J is TRBJ2-7; D uncertain. CDR1 MNHEY and CDR2 SMNVEV come from the germline V gene (reference sequence). Trimming took 2 bases from V and 3 from J, leaving 17 bases between them. The CDR3 contains 16 residues. The DNA of the CDR3 is TGTGCCAGCAGTTTACGTGAGGCCACCCCTTACTACGAGCAGTACTTC. This gives the protein CASSLREATPYYEQYF.

This clonotype was seen at least ten times. The chain has TRBV6-1 and TRBJ1-1; D possibly corresponds to TRBD1 (6 bases). CDR1 is MNHNS and CDR2 is SASEGT in the germline V gene. This CDR3 has 13 amino acids. V lost 8 bases and J 1 base, leaving 11 bases between the germline ends. The CDR3 here is CASERTANTEAFF. Written as DNA, the CDR3 is TGTGCCAGCGAGAGGACAGCGAACACTGAAGCTTTCTTT.

This clonotype turned up a few times. The genes are TRBV20-1 and TRBJ1-6; 9 bases are shared with TRBD1. J gave up 5 bases and V 2 bases, and 16 bases lay outside the gene matches. The CDR3 consists of 19 residues. Germline values: CDR1 DFQATT, CDR2 SNEGSKA (reference sequence). CDR3 nucleotide sequence: TGCAGTGCTAGAACCCCCCCCCCAGGGACAGGGCCTCATAATTCACCCCTCCACTTT. It yields the protein CSARTPPPGTGPHNSPLHF.

This chain joins TRBV3-1 and TRBJ2-2; TRBD2 is a possible D gene (5 bases). Germline V gene data show CDR1 as LGHDT and CDR2 as YNNKEL (reference sequence). This CDR3 is 15 amino acids long. V was pared by 2 bases and J by 6 bases, with 13 bases between. CDR3 loop: CASSQSTRVAGELFF. The DNA for the CDR3 is TGTGCCAGCAGCCAATCAACTAGAGTCGCCGGGGAGCTGTTTTTT.

This clonotype occurred a few times. This chain joins TRBV5-1 and TRBJ2-3; D tentatively reads TRBD1 or TRBD2 (5 bases each). There are 13 residues in the CDR3. CDR1 is SGHRS, CDR2 YFSETQ, per germline. V dropped 5 bases and J dropped 2 bases, with 9 bases sitting between them. CDR3 bases: TGCGCCAGCAGGTCCGGGGCCACAGATACGCAGTATTTT. Its translation is CASRSGATDTQYF.

The V and J genes are TRBV29-1 and TRBJ2-7; D gene unclear. This CDR3 is built from 11 residues. Germline lookup yields CDR1 SQVTM and CDR2 ANQGSEA. With 6 bases removed from V and 2 bases from J, the gap between germline ends came to 8 bases. The CDR3 nucleotides are TGCAGCGTGATGGCAGCCTACGAGCAGTACTTC. Translating gives CSVMAAYEQYF.

This clonotype occurred many times. At one boundary the junction diverges from the germline segment, which might be a read error. The rearrangement joins TRBV7-9 to TRBJ1-1; D may be TRBD1 (5 bases). From germline, CDR1 is SEHNR and CDR2 FQNEAQ (reference sequence). The CDR3 has 14 amino acids. Written as DNA, the CDR3 is TGCGCCAGCAGCCTGGAAGGGGCGAACACTGAAGCTTTCTTT. This translates into CASSLEGANTEAFF.

The CDR3 DNA reads as TGTGCCATCAGTGGGGCGACTAGCGATGGCGATGAGCAGTTCTTC. Translated: CAISGATSDGDEQFF. The chain has TRBV10-3 and TRBJ2-1, with 8 bases lining up with TRBD2. With 4 bases clipped from V and 8 bases from J, the junction kept 10 bases outside the gene matches. Germline-derived CDR1 and CDR2 are ENHRY and SYGVKD. CDR3 length: 15 amino acids.

In its sample, this clonotype was seen a few times. The rearrangement uses TRBV3-1 and TRBJ2-1; 9 nucleotides match TRBD1. The CDR3 length is 15 residues. The V gene's germline CDR1 is LGHDT and CDR2 YNNKEL (reference sequence). V lost 3 bases, J lost 7 bases, and 7 bases stayed unmatched. CDR3 DNA sequence: TGTGCCAGCAGCCAGACCGGGACAGGGTATAATGAGCAGTTCTTC. Translated: CASSQTGTGYNEQFF.

The sample holds many counts of this clonotype. J is TRBJ2-3 and V is TRBV2, with 8 bases aligning to TRBD2. J lost 2 bases, V lost 4 bases, and 2 bases had no gene match. The CDR3 extends over 14 amino acids. Germline CDR1 is SNHLY and CDR2 is FYNNEI. The CDR3 here is CASSGGGHTDTQYF. The CDR3 DNA reads TGTGCCAGCAGTGGCGGGGGGCACACAGATACGCAGTATTTT.

The table lists this clonotype with many counts. This chain links TRBV11-2 with TRBJ2-7, with D unclear. Trimming pared 5 bases from V and 3 bases from J, leaving 11 bases between. CDR3 size: 13 residues. Germline CDR1 and CDR2: SGHAT and FQNNGV. The CDR3 DNA follows: TGTGCCAGCAGCCCCCGCGACGGCTACGAGCAGTACTTC. Residues: CASSPRDGYEQYF.

V is TRBV7-2 and J is TRBJ2-7, with D perhaps TRBD1 or TRBD2 (5 bases each). V dropped 4 bases and J dropped 4 bases, with 17 bases sitting between them. The CDR3 totals 15 residues. CDR1 is SGHTA and CDR2 is FQGNSA in the germline V gene. The CDR3 nucleotides are TGTGCCAGCAGCTCCCCGGGACGGCTACCTTACGAGCAGTACTTC. This sequence encodes CASSSPGRLPYEQYF.

This chain joins TRBV6-1 and TRBJ2-3; no firm D call. V gave up 9 bases and J gave up 2 bases, with 6 bases separating them. The germline gives CDR1 MNHNS, CDR2 SASEGT. The CDR3 length is 11 residues. The CDR3, as DNA: TGTGCCAGACGAGTCACAGATACGCAGTATTTT. It encodes CARRVTDTQYF.

This rearrangement joins TRBV6-5 to TRBJ2-1; the D call may be TRBD1 or TRBD2 (5 bases each). This CDR3 comprises 14 residues. Germline CDR1 MNHEY, CDR2 SVGAGI. Between the trimmed V and J ends, which lost 6 bases and 7 bases, there was a span of 16 bases. CDR3 nucleotides: TGTGCCAGCAGCCCCCTTCAAGGGGAGAATGAGCAGTTCTTC. Its protein product is CASSPLQGENEQFF.

The genes are TRBV12-3 or TRBV12-4 and TRBJ2-6; D is unclear. The CDR3 runs 15 residues. Between the trimmed V and J ends, which lost 4 bases and 2 bases, there was a span of 9 bases. DNA for the CDR3: TGTGCCAGCAGTTATCAGACAACTGGGGCCAACGTCCTGACTTTC. Translated, it gives CASSYQTTGANVLTF.

This clonotype showed up many times. The V gene is TRBV7-3, the J gene TRBJ2-1; TRBD2 matches 7 bases. V was clipped by 5 bases and J by 8 bases; unmatched bases: 12. Germline CDR1 reads SGHTA; CDR2 reads FQGTGA. The length of the CDR3 is 15 residues. CDR3 bases: TGTGCCAGCAGCCCACGGGGTGGACTAGACCATGAGCAGTTCTTC. Translated, it gives CASSPRGGLDHEQFF.

This clonotype was observed at least ten times. The gene calls are TRBV20-1 and TRBJ2-7; D not resolved. Germline V lookup: CDR1 DFQATT, CDR2 SNEGSKA (reference sequence). CDR3 size: 13 residues. The V gene lost 5 bases and the J gene lost 4 bases, with 15 bases spanning the gap. The CDR3 DNA follows: TGCAGTGCTTTAGCTGTGGTCGGGTACGAGCAGTACTTC. Residues: CSALAVVGYEQYF.